This TCR beta chain derives from a study of long-term antiretroviral therapy in people with HIV. Samples were assayed with immunoSEQ v3.0 at survey level. The assay was immunoSEQ multiplex PCR, and TCRdb's table has in-frame clones only and misses some. The repertoire has around 35,000 clones, 96% of them found once; the top ten carry over 2%. For each donor, at least one pre-ART and at least two post-ART PBMC samples were available. Sequencing was performed on unsorted PBMCs, taken 6.6 years after starting antiretroviral therapy. This receptor was obtained from a man aged 25-45 years with HIV.

This CDR3 is CASSFTWANEQFF. CDR3 bases: TGCGCCAGCAGCTTCACATGGGCCAATGAGCAGTTCTTC. V usage is TRBV5-1 and J usage is TRBJ2-1; no definite D call. This CDR3 region has 13 residues. CDR1 is SGHRS and CDR2 is YFSETQ in the germline V gene. V was shortened by 2 bases and J by 6 bases, with 9 bases between the two germline ends.